Listed here is a single TCR beta chain. The antigen is not known. The germline V gene encodes CDR1 GTSNPN and CDR2 SVGIG (reference sequence). The V end lost 2 bases, the J end lost 0 bases, and 16 bases lay between the germline ends. There are 16 residues in the CDR3. This sample stems from a study of T cell repertoires in cytomegalovirus infection. For the study at large: Public TCR beta signatures indicated both CMV infection and matching HLA type. Overall study findings and caveats: CMV carriers having the relevant HLA were flagged by cumulative public TCR beta family frequency. Dominating the ex vivo response were HLA-C-restricted CMV-specific TCR beta clonotypes.

Each CDR3 protein is one row after TCRdb ran MiXCR on the reads. The table has 200,000 to 300,000 distinct CDR3 sequences, more than 9% seen once. Sequencing used PBMCs. This chain links TRBV30 with TRBJ1-1, with D unresolved. This receptor was obtained from a human donor in good health (CMV status not recorded). Some clones in this sample may be carry-over from other donors' samples. CDR3 region: CAWSPGLINMNTEAFF. The CDR3 region has the DNA TGTGCCTGGAGTCCGGGCCTCATTAACATGAACACTGAAGCTTTCTTT.